These T cell receptor beta chains were read from a single sample in a study of CD8+ T cells in alopecia areata. The protocol was immunoSEQ multiplex PCR, while the TCRdb copy is restricted to in-frame clones and leaves out a portion. The table records about 140,000 clones, roughly 64% of them present only once. Here the sequenced sample was CD4+ T cells sorted from blood, taken at week 0. The receptor source for this set is a human donor with alopecia areata. Each CDR3 is given with its conserved first and last residue. The D gene is left open where the match is weak. Size tells how often a clone was seen (once, few, many) or the class of an expanded clone, and some rows leave it out.

clone_size: .
v_call: TRBV6-5
j_call: TRBJ2-1
d_call: TRBD2
cdr3_aa: CASRRDYYNEQFF
cdr3_nt: TGTGCCAGCAGGAGGGACTACTACAATGAGCAGTTCTTC

clone_size: .
v_call: TRBV5-1
j_call: TRBJ1-2
d_call: .
cdr3_aa: CASSRDGLTSNYGYTF
cdr3_nt: TGCGCCAGCAGCAGGGACGGATTAACCTCTAACTATGGCTACACCTTC

clone_size: .
v_call: TRBV30
j_call: TRBJ1-5
d_call: .
cdr3_aa: CAWSYTEGQPQHF
cdr3_nt: TGTGCCTGGAGTTACACGGAGGGGCAGCCCCAGCATTTT

clone_size: few
v_call: TRBV7-8
j_call: TRBJ2-3
d_call: .
cdr3_aa: CASSPSPTDTQYF
cdr3_nt: TGTGCCAGCAGCCCCAGCCCCACAGATACGCAGTATTTT

clone_size: once
v_call: TRBV2
j_call: TRBJ1-6
d_call: .
cdr3_aa: CATQGTYNSPLHF
cdr3_nt: TGTGCCACCCAGGGTACCTATAATTCACCCCTCCACTTT

clone_size: .
v_call: TRBV29-1
j_call: TRBJ1-2
d_call: TRBD1
cdr3_aa: CSVLGTGTNYGYTF
cdr3_nt: TGCAGCGTCTTAGGGACAGGCACTAACTATGGCTACACCTTC

clone_size: .
v_call: TRBV5-6
j_call: TRBJ2-5
d_call: TRBD1
cdr3_aa: CASSYRGPGETQYF
cdr3_nt: TGTGCCAGCAGCTACAGGGGGCCGGGGGAGACCCAGTACTTC

clone_size: .
v_call: TRBV6-6
j_call: TRBJ2-1
d_call: .
cdr3_aa: CASSSSKLSSYNEQFF
cdr3_nt: .

clone_size: .
v_call: TRBV29-1
j_call: TRBJ1-5
d_call: TRBD1
cdr3_aa: CSVGQGQNQPQHF
cdr3_nt: TGCAGCGTCGGACAGGGACAAAATCAGCCCCAGCATTTT

clone_size: few
v_call: TRBV20-1
j_call: TRBJ1-2
d_call: .
cdr3_aa: CSASSDGYTF
cdr3_nt: TGCAGTGCTAGCAGTGATGGCTACACCTTC

clone_size: few
v_call: TRBV25-1
j_call: TRBJ2-5
d_call: TRBD1
cdr3_aa: CASSSRTGEETQYF
cdr3_nt: TGTGCCAGCAGTTCCCGGACAGGGGAAGAGACCCAGTACTTC

clone_size: once
v_call: TRBV6-5
j_call: TRBJ2-7
d_call: .
cdr3_aa: CASSYRAAYEQYF
cdr3_nt: TGTGCCAGCAGTTACAGGGCGGCCTACGAGCAGTACTTC

clone_size: .
v_call: TRBV5-6
j_call: TRBJ2-3
d_call: .
cdr3_aa: CASSAAGRAGDTQYF
cdr3_nt: TGTGCCAGCAGCGCGGCGGGGCGCGCAGGAGATACGCAGTATTTT

clone_size: few
v_call: TRBV29-1
j_call: TRBJ2-3
d_call: TRBD2
cdr3_aa: CSVSAGGSADTQYF
cdr3_nt: TGCAGCGTTTCTGCGGGGGGATCAGCAGATACGCAGTATTTT

clone_size: .
v_call: TRBV11-2
j_call: TRBJ1-2
d_call: TRBD1
cdr3_aa: CASSTGVYGYTF
cdr3_nt: TGTGCCAGCAGCACAGGGGTTTATGGCTACACCTTC

clone_size: .
v_call: TRBV30
j_call: TRBJ2-7
d_call: .
cdr3_aa: CAWSFVSARYEQYF
cdr3_nt: TGTGCCTGGAGTTTTGTCAGCGCCCGCTACGAGCAGTACTTC

clone_size: .
v_call: TRBV30
j_call: TRBJ2-7
d_call: TRBD2
cdr3_aa: CAWSVGTSGAYEQYF
cdr3_nt: TGTGCCTGGAGTGTTGGGACTAGCGGGGCCTACGAGCAGTACTTC

clone_size: .
v_call: TRBV27
j_call: TRBJ1-6
d_call: .
cdr3_aa: CASSLSFHNSPLHF
cdr3_nt: TGTGCCAGCAGTTTGTCCTTCCATAATTCACCCCTCCACTTT

clone_size: .
v_call: TRBV5-1
j_call: TRBJ1-5
d_call: TRBD1
cdr3_aa: CASRAGTGINQPQHF
cdr3_nt: TGCGCCAGCAGGGCCGGGACAGGGATTAATCAGCCCCAGCATTTT

clone_size: .
v_call: TRBV6-6
j_call: TRBJ2-7
d_call: .
cdr3_aa: CASSYQGDYYEQYF
cdr3_nt: TGTGCCAGCAGTTACCAGGGGGACTACTACGAGCAGTACTTC

clone_size: .
v_call: TRBV4-3
j_call: TRBJ2-3
d_call: TRBD2
cdr3_aa: CASSFGTTYTDTQYF
cdr3_nt: TGCGCCAGCAGCTTTGGGACTACCTACACAGATACGCAGTATTTT

clone_size: .
v_call: TRBV18
j_call: TRBJ2-5
d_call: .
cdr3_aa: CASSPPRAETQYF
cdr3_nt: TGTGCCAGCTCACCCCCCCGAGCGGAGACCCAGTACTTC

clone_size: .
v_call: TRBV30
j_call: TRBJ1-2
d_call: .
cdr3_aa: CAWSEEGGYTF
cdr3_nt: TGTGCCTGGAGTGAGGAGGGTGGCTACACCTTC

clone_size: .
v_call: TRBV29-1
j_call: TRBJ2-3
d_call: .
cdr3_aa: CSVEAGTDTQYF
cdr3_nt: TGCAGCGTTGAGGCGGGCACAGATACGCAGTATTTT

clone_size: .
v_call: TRBV30
j_call: TRBJ2-2
d_call: .
cdr3_aa: CAWSRLGAATGELFF
cdr3_nt: TGTGCCTGGAGCCGACTCGGGGCCGCGACCGGGGAGCTGTTTTTT

clone_size: few
v_call: TRBV29-1
j_call: TRBJ1-1
d_call: .
cdr3_aa: CSAGGQLNTEAFF
cdr3_nt: TGCAGCGCGGGAGGACAGTTGAACACTGAAGCTTTCTTT

clone_size: .
v_call: TRBV27
j_call: TRBJ1-5
d_call: TRBD1
cdr3_aa: CASSPGTESNQPQHF
cdr3_nt: TGTGCCAGCAGTCCCGGGACAGAGAGCAATCAGCCCCAGCATTTT

clone_size: .
v_call: TRBV25-1
j_call: TRBJ2-5
d_call: .
cdr3_aa: CASSALGQLYQETQYF
cdr3_nt: TGTGCCAGCAGTGCCCTGGGGCAGCTGTACCAAGAGACCCAGTACTTC

clone_size: few
v_call: TRBV28
j_call: TRBJ2-7
d_call: TRBD1
cdr3_aa: CASSSPGQGWEQYF
cdr3_nt: TGTGCCAGCAGTTCTCCGGGACAGGGGTGGGAGCAGTACTTC

clone_size: .
v_call: TRBV29-1
j_call: TRBJ2-3
d_call: .
cdr3_aa: CSVEAGAGTDTQYF
cdr3_nt: TGCAGCGTTGAGGCGGGGGCTGGCACAGATACGCAGTATTTT

clone_size: .
v_call: TRBV29-1
j_call: TRBJ2-1
d_call: TRBD2
cdr3_aa: CSVRLAGVYEQFF
cdr3_nt: TGCAGCGTGAGACTAGCGGGGGTATATGAGCAGTTCTTC

clone_size: .
v_call: TRBV7-2
j_call: TRBJ2-6
d_call: TRBD2
cdr3_aa: CASSFGGGSGANVLTF
cdr3_nt: TGTGCCAGCAGCTTTGGCGGGGGCTCTGGGGCCAACGTCCTGACTTTC

clone_size: medium-sized
v_call: TRBV5-1
j_call: TRBJ2-3
d_call: .
cdr3_aa: CASSFPGEDTQYF
cdr3_nt: TGCGCCAGCAGCTTCCCAGGGGAGGATACGCAGTATTTT

clone_size: .
v_call: TRBV7-9
j_call: TRBJ1-6
d_call: .
cdr3_aa: CASSLGGEGSPLHF
cdr3_nt: TGTGCCAGCAGCTTAGGCGGAGAAGGTTCACCCCTCCACTTT

clone_size: few
v_call: TRBV19
j_call: TRBJ1-1
d_call: TRBD1
cdr3_aa: CASSAATGGSGTEAFF
cdr3_nt: TGTGCCAGTAGTGCGGCTACAGGGGGCTCGGGTACTGAAGCTTTCTTT

clone_size: .
v_call: TRBV2
j_call: TRBJ1-2
d_call: .
cdr3_aa: CASRITSNYGYTF
cdr3_nt: TGTGCCAGCAGGATCACTTCGAACTATGGCTACACCTTC

clone_size: .
v_call: TRBV30
j_call: TRBJ1-5
d_call: .
cdr3_aa: CAWSDLKGQTAQPQHF
cdr3_nt: TGTGCCTGGAGCGATCTCAAGGGGCAAACGGCTCAGCCCCAGCATTTT

clone_size: .
v_call: TRBV7-2
j_call: TRBJ2-5
d_call: TRBD1
cdr3_aa: CASSPAGDRQETQYF
cdr3_nt: TGTGCCAGCAGCCCCGCCGGGGACAGGCAAGAGACCCAGTACTTC

clone_size: .
v_call: TRBV7-2
j_call: TRBJ2-5
d_call: .
cdr3_aa: CASRGRLARETQYF
cdr3_nt: TGTGCCAGCAGGGGGAGGTTGGCGAGGGAGACCCAGTACTTC

clone_size: .
v_call: TRBV30
j_call: TRBJ2-1
d_call: TRBD2
cdr3_aa: CAWSASLTSGDTYNEQFF
cdr3_nt: TGTGCCTGGAGCGCCTCCCTGACTAGCGGGGATACCTACAATGAGCAGTTCTTC

clone_size: .
v_call: TRBV4-2
j_call: TRBJ2-7
d_call: .
cdr3_aa: CASSPEVHSYEQYF
cdr3_nt: TGTGCCAGCAGCCCAGAGGTCCACTCCTACGAGCAGTACTTC

clone_size: few
v_call: TRBV21-1
j_call: TRBJ1-1
d_call: .
cdr3_aa: CARGTEAFF
cdr3_nt: TGTGCCAGAGGGACTGAAGCTTTCTTT

clone_size: .
v_call: TRBV2
j_call: TRBJ1-2
d_call: .
cdr3_aa: CASNYRYGYTF
cdr3_nt: TGTGCCAGCAACTACAGATATGGCTACACCTTC

clone_size: .
v_call: TRBV5-1
j_call: TRBJ2-2
d_call: .
cdr3_aa: CASSPNTGELFF
cdr3_nt: TGCGCCAGCAGTCCGAACACCGGGGAGCTGTTTTTT

clone_size: once
v_call: TRBV29-1
j_call: TRBJ2-3
d_call: .
cdr3_aa: CSVEKGSTDTQYF
cdr3_nt: TGCAGCGTTGAAAAGGGCAGCACAGATACGCAGTATTTT

clone_size: few
v_call: TRBV7-9
j_call: TRBJ1-2
d_call: .
cdr3_aa: CASSLGLEGYGYTF
cdr3_nt: TGTGCCAGCAGCTTAGGACTGGAGGGCTATGGCTACACCTTC

clone_size: .
v_call: TRBV7-9
j_call: TRBJ2-1
d_call: .
cdr3_aa: CASSLAGLSYNEQFF
cdr3_nt: TGTGCCAGCAGCTTAGCAGGGCTTTCCTACAATGAGCAGTTCTTC

clone_size: .
v_call: TRBV6-5
j_call: TRBJ2-7
d_call: .
cdr3_aa: CASSAEPRSYEQYF
cdr3_nt: TGTGCCAGCAGTGCAGAACCCCGCTCCTACGAGCAGTACTTC

clone_size: few
v_call: TRBV5-1
j_call: TRBJ1-5
d_call: .
cdr3_aa: CASSPELGQPQHF
cdr3_nt: TGCGCCAGCAGCCCCGAACTCGGTCAGCCCCAGCATTTT

clone_size: few
v_call: TRBV29-1
j_call: TRBJ2-4
d_call: TRBD2
cdr3_aa: CSGLQRGVGNIQYF
cdr3_nt: TGCAGCGGCCTTCAGCGGGGGGTGGGAAACATTCAGTACTTC

clone_size: .
v_call: TRBV29-1
j_call: TRBJ1-5
d_call: .
cdr3_aa: CSARVGGSRGNQPQHF
cdr3_nt: TGCAGCGCCCGGGTCGGGGGTAGTCGAGGCAATCAGCCCCAGCATTTT